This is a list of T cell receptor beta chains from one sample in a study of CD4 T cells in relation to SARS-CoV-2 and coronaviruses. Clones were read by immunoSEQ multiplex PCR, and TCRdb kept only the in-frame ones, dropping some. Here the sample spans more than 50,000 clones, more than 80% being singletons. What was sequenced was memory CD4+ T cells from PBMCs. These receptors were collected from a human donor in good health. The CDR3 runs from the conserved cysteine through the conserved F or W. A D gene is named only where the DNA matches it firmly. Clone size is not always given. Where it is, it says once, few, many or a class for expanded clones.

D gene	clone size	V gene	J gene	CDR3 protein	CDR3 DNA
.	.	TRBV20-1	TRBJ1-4	CSASVAGKGRDEKLFF	TGCAGTGCTAGTGTGGCAGGGAAGGGGCGGGATGAAAAACTGTTTTTT
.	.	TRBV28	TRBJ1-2	CASTNPTSNYGYTF	TGTGCCAGCACCAACCCGACATCTAACTATGGCTACACCTTC
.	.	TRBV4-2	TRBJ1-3	CASSQDRGNTIYF	TGTGCCAGCAGCCAAGATAGAGGAAACACCATATATTTT
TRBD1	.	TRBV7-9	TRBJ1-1	CASSSDRGVAEAFF	TGTGCCAGCAGTTCCGACAGGGGAGTGGCTGAAGCTTTCTTT
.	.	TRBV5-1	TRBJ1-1	CASSFIVNTEAFF	TGCGCCAGCAGCTTTATTGTGAACACTGAAGCTTTCTTT
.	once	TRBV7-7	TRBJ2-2	CASSFGTGAGELFF	TGTGCCAGCAGCTTTGGGACTGGAGCCGGGGAGCTGTTTTTT
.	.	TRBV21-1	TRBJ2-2	CASSTLGGVYEHTGELFF	TGTGCCAGCAGCACCTTAGGGGGGGTGTACGAACACACCGGGGAGCTGTTTTTT
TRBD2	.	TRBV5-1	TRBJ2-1	CASSPPGTSGRGHEQFF	TGCGCCAGCAGCCCCCCCGGGACTAGCGGGAGGGGGCATGAGCAGTTCTTC
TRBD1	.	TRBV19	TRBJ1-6	CASSYRPTGNNSPLHF	TGTGCCAGTAGTTACCGCCCGACAGGGAATAATTCACCCCTCCACTTT
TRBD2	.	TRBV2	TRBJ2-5	CASSKRGGDQETQYF	TGTGCCAGCAGTAAACGGGGAGGGGACCAAGAGACCCAGTACTTC
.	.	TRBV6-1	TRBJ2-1	CASSERPGPNSYNEQFF	TGTGCCAGCAGTGAACGCCCGGGACCCAATTCCTACAATGAGCAGTTCTTC
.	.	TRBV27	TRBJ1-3	CASSDWSSGNTIYF	TGTGCCAGCAGTGACTGGAGCTCTGGAAACACCATATATTTT
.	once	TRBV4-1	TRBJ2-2	CASSQGRTLHTGELFF	TGCGCCAGCAGCCAAGGGAGGACCCTACACACCGGGGAGCTGTTTTTT
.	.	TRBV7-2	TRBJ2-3	CASSWGVGTDTQYF	TGTGCCAGCTCCTGGGGTGTGGGCACAGATACGCAGTATTTT
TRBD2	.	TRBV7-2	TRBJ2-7	CASSLQREIHEQYF	TGTGCCAGCAGCTTGCAGCGGGAGATTCACGAGCAGTACTTC
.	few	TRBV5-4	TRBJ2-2	CASRGKGENTGELFF	TGTGCCAGCAGAGGTAAAGGAGAGAACACCGGGGAGCTGTTTTTT
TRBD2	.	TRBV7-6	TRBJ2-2	CASSFTAGGGVNTGELFF	TGTGCCAGCAGCTTCACCGCGGGAGGTGGGGTTAACACCGGGGAGCTGTTTTTT
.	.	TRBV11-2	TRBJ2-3	CASSFSGLPPRF	TGTGCCAGCAGCTTCTCGGGACTGCCGCCGCGCTTT
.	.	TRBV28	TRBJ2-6	CASSPPGSGANVLTF	TGTGCCAGCAGTCCGCCAGGCTCTGGGGCCAACGTCCTGACTTTC
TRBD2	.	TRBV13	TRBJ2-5	CASSRGLAGAETQYF	TGTGCCAGCAGCCGAGGACTAGCGGGAGCAGAGACCCAGTACTTC
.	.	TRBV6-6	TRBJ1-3	CASSQGSRGNTIYF	TGTGCCAGCAGCCAGGGATCTCGTGGAAACACCATATATTTT
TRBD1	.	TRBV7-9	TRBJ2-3	CASSSIGTGPDGDTQYF	TGTGCCAGCAGCTCCATTGGGACAGGCCCCGATGGGGATACGCAGTATTTT
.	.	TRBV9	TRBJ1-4	CASSVEGVGELFF	TGTGCCAGCAGCGTAGAAGGAGTGGGGGAACTGTTTTTT
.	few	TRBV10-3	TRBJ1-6	CAISESLDGLQSPLHF	TGTGCCATCAGTGAGTCCTTGGACGGTTTGCAGTCACCCCTCCACTTT
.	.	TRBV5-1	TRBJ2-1	CASSLNAGTPSEQFF	TGCGCCAGCAGCTTGAATGCGGGAACGCCCAGTGAGCAGTTCTTC
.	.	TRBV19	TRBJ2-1	CASSTQPAGRNEQFF	TGTGCCAGTAGCACCCAGCCCGCAGGCAGGAATGAGCAGTTCTTC
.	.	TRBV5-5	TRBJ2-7	CASSLAFSAGSYEQYF	TGTGCCAGCAGCTTGGCCTTCTCCGCGGGGTCCTACGAGCAGTACTTC
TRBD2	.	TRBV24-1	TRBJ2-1	CATSDRLAGGRSYNEQFF	TGTGCCACCAGTGATCGGCTAGCGGGAGGTAGATCCTACAATGAGCAGTTCTTC
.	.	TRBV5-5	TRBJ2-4	CASSLTSENIQYF	TGTGCCAGCAGCCTGACTAGTGAAAACATTCAGTACTTC
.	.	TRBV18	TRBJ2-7	CASSPAQRPTYEQYF	TGTGCCAGCTCACCAGCCCAGCGACCGACCTACGAGCAGTACTTC
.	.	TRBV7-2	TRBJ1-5	CASSPHGNQPQHF	TGTGCCAGCAGCCCACACGGCAATCAGCCCCAGCATTTT
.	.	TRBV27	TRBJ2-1	CASSLSGRGSYNEQFF	TGTGCCAGCAGTTTATCGGGTAGAGGCTCCTACAATGAGCAGTTCTTC
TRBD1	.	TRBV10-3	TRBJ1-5	CAISESTGPASSPPQHF	TGTGCCATCAGTGAGTCGACAGGGCCAGCAAGTTCTCCGCCCCAGCATTTT
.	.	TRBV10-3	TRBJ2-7	CATSPMGVSNNEQYF	TGTGCCACCAGTCCTATGGGGGTTTCAAATAACGAGCAGTACTTC
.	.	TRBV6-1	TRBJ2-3	CASRRTDTQYF	TGTGCCAGCAGACGGACAGATACGCAGTATTTT
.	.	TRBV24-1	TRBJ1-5	CATSDLVPQHF	TGTGCCACCAGTGACCTTGTCCCCCAGCATTTT
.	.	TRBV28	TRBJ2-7	CASSLRVGEQYF	TGTGCCAGCAGTTTAAGGGTTGGCGAGCAGTACTTC
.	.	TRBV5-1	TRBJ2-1	CASSKTGPSYNEQFF	TGCGCCAGCAGCAAAACAGGGCCCTCCTACAATGAGCAGTTCTTC